The 26 T cell receptor beta chains below all came from one sample that was sequenced in a study of shared clonotypes between healthy human individuals. Clones were sequenced by immunoSEQ multiplex PCR, and TCRdb holds only the in-frame ones, with some missing. This table holds about 670,000 clones, approximately 75% found once. Sample: memory CD4+ T cells sorted from blood. Subset indicated: CD45RA-negative fraction. The receptors here all came from a woman between 25 and 40 years old in good health.

This chain joins TRBV18 and TRBJ2-2; D is unclear. There are 14 residues in the CDR3. CDR1 is KGHSH, CDR2 LQKENI, per germline. With 6 bases removed from V and 1 base from J, the gap between germline ends came to 9 bases. The CDR3 loop is CASSNWRNTGELFF. The CDR3 DNA reads TGTGCCAGCTCTAATTGGAGGAACACCGGGGAGCTGTTTTTT.

This chain joins TRBV14 and TRBJ1-1; D ambiguous. Germline lookup yields CDR1 SGHDN and CDR2 FVKESK. The V gene lost 0 bases and the J gene lost 2 bases, with 4 bases spanning the gap. The CDR3 is 13 amino acids. The CDR3 nucleotides read TGTGCCAGCAGCCAAGAAGCAAACACTGAAGCTTTCTTT. Amino acids: CASSQEANTEAFF.

The chain has TRBV5-1 and TRBJ2-7, with 8 bases identical to TRBD2. Germline V lookup: CDR1 SGHRS, CDR2 YFSETQ. This CDR3 has 16 amino acids. The junction had 7 bases not matched to a gene; V was cut back by 1 base and J by 1 base. The CDR3 spells CASSLRESGSSYEQYF. CDR3 nucleotide sequence: TGCGCCAGCAGCTTGAGGGAAAGCGGGAGTTCCTACGAGCAGTACTTC. Full variable domain (missing parts from reference TRBV5-1 and TRBJ2-7): KAGVTQTPRYLIKTRGQQVTLSCSPISGHRSVSWYQQTPGQGLQFLFEYFSETQRNKGNFPGRFSGRQFSNSRSEMNVSTLELGDSALYLCASSLRESGSSYEQYFGPGTRLTVT.

This clone appeared once. The chain is built from TRBV28 and TRBJ1-3; a possible D gene is TRBD1 (6 bases). Trimming took 5 bases from V and 2 from J, leaving 10 bases between them. CDR1 MDHEN and CDR2 SYDVKM come from the germline V gene. The CDR3 extends over 14 amino acids. CDR3 protein: CASSAGQTGNTIYF. CDR3 DNA: TGTGCCAGCAGTGCTGGACAGACTGGAAACACCATATATTTT.

This clone appeared a single time. The rearrangement uses TRBV6-4 and TRBJ1-2; D not certain. Trimming removed 0 bases from V and 4 bases from J, with 6 bases in between. The germline V gene has CDR1 MRHNA and CDR2 SNTAGT. This CDR3 has 13 residues. Written as DNA, the CDR3 is TGTGCCAGCAGTGACTCCCGGGGCTATGGCTACACCTTC. This sequence encodes CASSDSRGYGYTF.

The chain carries TRBV28 and TRBJ2-1, with TRBD2 identical over 7 bases. Trimming removed 5 bases from V and 8 bases from J; junction bases left unmatched: 15. The CDR3 covers 16 residues. The V gene's germline CDR1 is MDHEN and CDR2 SYDVKM. The CDR3 is CASSPGSASGLHEQFF. The CDR3 region has the DNA TGTGCCAGCAGTCCGGGATCGGCTAGCGGTCTGCATGAGCAGTTCTTC.

Points on this clone: At the DNA level, this CDR3 is encoded by other sequences in the same sample as well. This chain uses TRBV19 with TRBJ1-2; 10 bases align to TRBD1. V lost 4 bases and J lost 2; bases outside the gene matches: 1. The CDR3 totals 14 residues. CDR1 is LNHDA and CDR2 is SQIVND in the germline V gene (reference sequence). CDR3: CASSTGQGNYGYTF. Written as DNA, the CDR3 is TGTGCCAGTAGTACGGGACAGGGGAACTATGGCTACACCTTC.

The chain uses TRBV10-2 and TRBJ1-5; D is perhaps TRBD1 (5 bases). The germline V gene has CDR1 WSHSY and CDR2 SAAADI. The CDR3 spans 15 residues. Trimming removed 6 bases at V and 6 bases at J, with 18 bases between. The CDR3 here is CASSLTGTRSQPQHF. CDR3 coding DNA: TGCGCCAGCAGCCTAACCGGGACCAGGAGTCAGCCCCAGCATTTT.

This clone appeared once. V and J are TRBV28 and TRBJ2-7; the match to TRBD2 covers 14 bases. Unmatched junction bases numbered 7, after V lost 6 bases and J lost 0 bases. The CDR3 is 17 amino acids. Germline V lookup: CDR1 MDHEN, CDR2 SYDVKM. The CDR3 sequence is CASSGLAGGPSSYEQYF. The CDR3 DNA follows: TGTGCCAGCAGCGGACTAGCGGGAGGCCCAAGCTCCTACGAGCAGTACTTC. Drawing the rest from reference TRBV28 and TRBJ2-7, the complete variable domain is DVKVTQSSRYLVKRTGEKVFLECVQDMDHENMFWYRQDPGLGLRLIYFSYDVKMKEKGDIPEGYSVSREKKERFSLILESASTNQTSMYLCASSGLAGGPSSYEQYFGPGTRLTVT.

The genes are TRBV5-8 and TRBJ2-7; TRBD1 aligns across 8 bases. The CDR3 is made up of 13 amino acids. V lost 4 bases and J lost 9; bases outside the gene matches: 9. Germline-derived CDR1 and CDR2 are SGHTS and YDEGEE. The CDR3 here is CASSPGQGRVQYF. The CDR3 nucleotides are TGTGCCAGCAGCCCCGGACAGGGTCGGGTGCAGTACTTC.

V usage is TRBV5-4 and J usage is TRBJ2-7; D is tentatively TRBD1 or TRBD2 (7 bases each). Germline assignment: CDR1 SGHNT and CDR2 YYREEE (reference sequence). Trimming removed 4 bases from V and 2 bases from J, with 13 bases in between. CDR3 length: 14 amino acids. CDR3 protein: CASSKSGGAYEQYF. The CDR3, as DNA: TGTGCCAGCAGCAAGTCAGGGGGGGCCTACGAGCAGTACTTC.

The CDR3: CASSPPGATQYF. Here the CDR3 DNA reads TGTGCCAGCTCACCCCCCGGCGCGACCCAGTACTTC. The V and J genes are TRBV18 and TRBJ2-5; D is unresolved. Trimming left V 3 bases short and J 7 bases short, with 9 bases between. The CDR3 extends over 12 amino acids. From germline, CDR1 is KGHSH and CDR2 LQKENI.

The rearrangement uses TRBV25-1 and TRBJ2-7; maybe TRBD2 (5 bases). The V end was cut by 1 base, the J end by 0 bases, with 19 bases between. Germline V gene data show CDR1 as MGHDK and CDR2 as SYGVNS. CDR3 size: 18 residues. CDR3 residues: CASSESFIDSRGSYEQYF. In DNA, the CDR3 is TGTGCCAGCAGTGAATCGTTTATTGACTCTCGGGGCTCCTACGAGCAGTACTTC.

The chain links TRBV2 to TRBJ2-7; D may be TRBD1 or TRBD2 (5 bases each). Germline CDR1 SNHLY, CDR2 FYNNEI. This CDR3 has 13 amino acids. Trimming cost V 10 bases and J 2 bases, with 15 bases left between them. CDR3 sequence (DNA): TGTGCCACCTCGGGACCTGATCCCTACGAGCAGTACTTC. Translation gives CATSGPDPYEQYF. Based on the CDR3 plus reference TRBV2 and TRBJ2-7, the full variable domain is EPEVTQTPSHQVTQMGQEVILRCVPISNHLYFYWYRQILGQKVEFLVSFYNNEISEKSEIFDDQFSVERPDGSNFTLKIRSTKLEDSAMYFCATSGPDPYEQYFGPGTRLTVT.

This chain joins TRBV28 and TRBJ2-7; D not certain. V was pared by 6 bases and J by 1 base, with 16 bases between. CDR1 and CDR2 from the germline V gene are MDHEN and SYDVKM. The CDR3 spans 15 residues. CDR3 sequence: CASRTRVRYSYEQYF. The CDR3 DNA reads as TGTGCCAGCAGGACCCGGGTTCGATATTCCTACGAGCAGTACTTC.

As regards this clone: This could be a read error, since a much larger clone is one nucleotide away. The chain combines TRBV25-1 with TRBJ2-2, with TRBD1 matching 10 bases. CDR3 length: 14 amino acids. The germline gives CDR1 MGHDK, CDR2 SYGVNS. The CDR3 DNA reads TGTGCCAGCAGAGGACAGGGGGACACCGAGGAGCTGTTTTTT. Translating it yields CASRGQGDTEELFF.

This clone was seen once. The chain carries TRBV27 and TRBJ1-5; D is unresolved. V was pared by 6 bases and J by 7 bases, with 13 bases between. The CDR3 is 13 residues long. Germline CDR1 is MNHEY and CDR2 is SMNVEV (reference sequence). CDR3: CASSRLGGQPQHF. In DNA, the CDR3 is TGTGCCAGCAGCCGGCTGGGCGGACAGCCCCAGCATTTT.

This chain uses TRBV27 with TRBJ1-1, with D unresolved. The germline gives CDR1 MNHEY, CDR2 SMNVEV (reference sequence). With 3 bases removed from V and 4 bases from J, the gap between germline ends came to 15 bases. The CDR3 is made up of 15 amino acids. The CDR3 loop reads CASSFREGWSTEAFF. The CDR3 DNA reads TGTGCCAGCAGTTTTCGTGAGGGATGGAGCACTGAAGCTTTCTTT.

J is TRBJ2-7 and V is TRBV27; 9 nucleotides agree with TRBD2. Losses at the gene ends were 6 bases for V and 2 bases for J; bases not matched to a gene: 11. The CDR3 spans 16 residues. The V gene's germline CDR1 is MNHEY and CDR2 SMNVEV (reference sequence). The CDR3: CASSHLGSSGAYEQYF. The CDR3 region has the DNA TGTGCCAGCAGCCACCTCGGGTCTAGCGGGGCCTACGAGCAGTACTTC.

This chain links TRBV5-1 with TRBJ2-5, with D perhaps matching TRBD1 (6 bases). Trimming pared 0 bases from V and 4 bases from J, leaving 19 bases between. The CDR3 covers 17 residues. Per the germline V gene, CDR1 is SGHRS and CDR2 is YFSETQ. DNA for the CDR3: TGCGCCAGCAGCTTGGCAGCTCAGACAGGTGTTTTAGAGACCCAGTACTTC. It encodes CASSLAAQTGVLETQYF.

The chain employs TRBV6-4 and TRBJ2-3; a possible D gene is TRBD1 (6 bases). Germline V gene data show CDR1 as MRHNA and CDR2 as SNTAGT. V was shortened by 3 bases and J by 0 bases, with 7 bases between the two germline ends. This CDR3 region has 14 residues. The CDR3, as DNA: TGTGCCAGCAGTGAGACAGGTAGCACAGATACGCAGTATTTT. It yields the protein CASSETGSTDTQYF.

The chain is built from TRBV6-6 and TRBJ2-7; D ambiguous. CDR3 length: 13 residues. Germline V gene sequence: CDR1 MNHNY, CDR2 SVGAGI (reference sequence). V was shortened by 7 bases and J by 0 bases, with 10 bases between the two germline ends. Here the CDR3 reads CASTNGGSYEQYF. CDR3 nucleotides: TGTGCCAGCACCAATGGTGGCTCCTACGAGCAGTACTTC.

This clone was picked up one time. The CDR3 here is CASSSEGDKLFF. As DNA, the CDR3 is TGTGCCAGCAGCTCCGAAGGGGACAAACTGTTTTTT. V usage is TRBV5-6 and J usage is TRBJ1-4, with D possibly matching TRBD1 (5 bases). Germline-derived CDR1 and CDR2 are SGHDT and YYEEEE. V was shortened by 3 bases and J by 11 bases, with 11 bases between the two germline ends. The CDR3 is made up of 12 amino acids.

The chain combines TRBV11-3 with TRBJ2-7; 9 bases map to TRBD2. The CDR3 extends over 14 amino acids. Germline V lookup: CDR1 SGHNT, CDR2 YENEEA. With 0 bases clipped from V and 6 bases from J, the junction kept 3 bases outside the gene matches. CDR3 bases: TGTGCCAGCAGCTTAGAGGGGACTAGCCTCGAGCAGTACTTC. Translation gives CASSLEGTSLEQYF.

This chain uses TRBV5-4 with TRBJ2-1; 10 bases are a match to TRBD2. The germline V gene encodes CDR1 SGHNT and CDR2 YYREEE (reference sequence). The CDR3 extends over 15 amino acids. V trimming: 0 bases; J trimming: 15 bases; junction bases outside the gene matches: 12. The CDR3 DNA is TGTGCCAGCAGCTTGGAGATTGGGTCAGCGGGAGGGGTGTTCTTC. Translated, it gives CASSLEIGSAGGVFF.

V usage is TRBV6-5 and J usage is TRBJ2-7; D perhaps matches TRBD1 (5 bases). Germline V gene data show CDR1 as MNHEY and CDR2 as SVGAGI. Trimming pared 8 bases from V and 7 bases from J, leaving 12 bases between. The CDR3 covers 11 residues. CDR3 DNA: TGTGCCAGCGCCACCAACAGGGAGCAGTACTTC. Translated: CASATNREQYF.